This TCR beta chain came from a study of spatial heterogeneity in lung cancer. Background on the study: Beta-chain sequences were consistently detected more often than alpha-chain sequences. The average appearance count of each unique TCR and UMI combination in raw reads was more than eight.

Unique molecular identifiers tagged every individual TCR cDNA molecule. TCRdb recomputed calls from the 5' RACE reads with MiXCR, one row per CDR3 protein. Among around 10,000 distinct CDR3 sequences listed, roughly 3.5% were seen once. The time point denotes: sample taken at primary tumor resection. Material for sequencing was whole RNA from tumor, nontumor lung or frozen PBMC, left unsorted. A total of roughly 72 untreated early-stage non-small cell lung cancer patients served as donors. The table lists this clonotype with many counts. This beta chain represents an off-target read in a library built for alpha chains; its size is of limited meaning. The input for sequencing was PBMCs, taken at surgery. This clonotype originated in a female donor with early-stage non-small cell lung cancer.

CDR3 bases: TGTGCCAGTAGTCCGGGCCAGAAGACCCAGTACTTC. Amino acid sequence: CASSPGQKTQYF. This chain joins TRBV19 and TRBJ2-5, with D unresolved. CDR3 size: 12 residues. V was pared by 5 bases and J by 6 bases, with 10 bases between. Per germline, CDR1 LNHDA and CDR2 SQIVND (reference sequence).